This T cell receptor beta chain was documented in a study of T cells in Graves' hyperthyroidism and ophthalmopathy (dated by TCRdb to between 2018 and 2020). Broadly, across the study: Peripheral blood samples were taken at the time of initial diagnosis, prior to any treatment. To identify distinguishing TCR V-J signatures, a discovery cohort of some 99 patients was used, comprising 43 with Graves' ophthalmopathy and roughly 60 with stable Graves' hyperthyroidism. According to the paper, TCR Vbeta CDR3 sequencing was carried out on approximately 140 peripheral blood samples, which came from approximately 43 ophthalmopathy, 75 to 80 hyperthyroidism and roughly 17 progressor patients. Whether ophthalmopathy could be predicted prospectively was tested in an independent validation cohort made up of approximately 19 hyperthyroidism patients plus 17 patients who later progressed to ophthalmopathy. Thyroid tissue and blood T-cell repertoires from roughly 6 Graves' hyperthyroidism patients were also compared in the study. Once sampling was done, hyperthyroidism patients were given methimazole at a starting dose of 30 mg daily, whereas ophthalmopathy patients were given high-dose intravenous methylprednisolone. The roughly 94 discovery patients were randomly split 7:3 into training and test sets. Study-level results and caveats: During validation, the model predicted progression to ophthalmopathy a median of about 6.5 months ahead of onset, with roughly 65% sensitivity and 72.22% specificity. Blood samples also contained most of the expanded thyroid clonotypes (frequency above 0.001), which suggests that blood repertoires may reflect thyroid immune responses. A 13 V-J signature model separated ophthalmopathy from stable hyperthyroidism, with just over 85% sensitivity and 81.08% specificity in cross-validation and 80%/75% in testing. Sample size was not statistically predetermined, and blinding of investigators to group allocation was not performed.

The TCR beta CDR3 regions were amplified from the RNA transcripts. The first round of RT-PCR for the TCR CDR3 was performed with the HTBI primer set and the Qiagen OneStep RT-PCR kit. The libraries were constructed in a second round of multiplex PCR and then size-selected and purified. Sequencing of the libraries was done on an Illumina HiSeq2000 using paired-end 100 bp reads. In the paper's pipeline: SOAPnuke was used to process the raw data, with reads discarded if the reads contained adapters or uncalled bases, had a mean Phred below 15, or lacked an exact constant-primer or identifier match. High-quality paired reads were merged with COPE v1.2.5, and unique nucleotide sequences were defined as clonotypes. MiTCR v1.1 was used to align the clonotypes against IMGT TRBV, TRBD and TRBJ reference segments. The analysis included only V-J combinations with a frequency above 0.0001, which together covered about 99% of the repertoires. The TCS score was defined as F50 (clonal expansion) divided by E x V (chaos), with BLOSUM62-based TCRdist calculated between CDR3 peptides within each V-J. Welch's t-statistics and random forest reduced approximately 520 V-J features to 10 to 15, which were used in a naive Bayes classifier (R e1071). Clones were called with MiXCR by TCRdb after fastp trimmed the public reads at Q25, and only in-frame beta chains were retained. Every distinct CDR3 protein forms one entry, paired with its most common genes and DNA. It is TCRdb's table, rather than the study itself, that gives the V and J calls and clone size. The table for this sample lists fewer than 300,000 distinct CDR3 sequences; less than 30% of them were counted only once. The ten largest account for approximately 30% of the sample.

The CDR3, cysteine through phenylalanine, is 12 amino acids long. CDR3 DNA is the only sequence kept; it has 36 bases, read in frame from the first base. V lost 3 bases and J lost 6 bases; the stretch between them is 8 bases long. Hyperthyroidism patients were newly diagnosed, with disease duration under 2 months, and aged 18 to 65 years. The study excluded patients with uncontrolled infections, other autoimmune diseases, pregnancy or lactation. Clinical symptoms, serum thyroxine and TRAb, thyroid ultrasound, and orbital computed tomography formed the basis for the diagnoses. For progressor patients, blood was drawn at the first diagnosis of hyperthyroidism, before any ophthalmopathy symptoms had appeared. PBMCs were isolated from about 9 ml of fresh peripheral blood by Ficoll-Paque density gradient centrifugation. Progressor patients were defined as those initially diagnosed with Graves' hyperthyroidism in whom ophthalmopathy developed during follow-up. Trizol reagent was used to extract total RNA, and RNA quality was then checked on an Agilent 2100 Bioanalyzer.

There are many counts of this clonotype. There is no known antigen for this receptor. Base quality data are lacking; no much larger clone is found one base away. The sequence was obtained from a man between 35 and 55 years old with Graves' hyperthyroidism that later progressed to Graves' ophthalmopathy. The specimen sequenced was blood. The sequence links TRBV12-3 or TRBV12-4 to TRBJ1-1, with TRBD1 as a weak D call on 5 bases. The nucleotide sequence reads as follows: TGTGCCAGCAGTTTGCAGGGTGCTGAAGCTTTCTTT. It specifies CASSLQGAEAFF.